This T cell receptor (beta chain) was found in a study of memory CD4+ T cells and cytomegalovirus serostatus (dated by TCRdb to between 2017 and 2020). Turning to the overall study: A total of roughly 35 healthy Belgian adults, of whom 9 were CMV seropositive and some 24 were CMV seronegative, were included in the cohort. To replicate a published TCR-based CMV serostatus classifier, the study sequenced CD4+ memory TCRbeta repertoires from a Belgian cohort whose cytomegalovirus serostatus was known. Overall study outcomes, separate from this receptor: Only CD4+CD45RO+ memory cells were sequenced, unlike the original study, which covered naive and memory CD4+ and CD8+ populations. The original-framework classifier achieved a median bootstrapped AUC of approximately 0.96 with a 95% CI of 0.76-1.00 on the Belgian cohort. For predicting CMV serostatus, the median bootstrapped AUC was approximately 0.95 using the original framework and about 0.89 using a US-trained random forest. Results were interpreted as suggesting that the CMV-associated TCR signature is largely present in the CD4+ memory repertoire. Among the 150 or so previously reported CMV-associated TCRbeta sequences, 60 to 70 showed up in the CD4+ memory repertoires, with each one found in between one and five individuals.

The germline V gene provides CDR1 WSHSY and CDR2 SAAADI. V gives up 7 bases and J gives up 8 bases, and the segment between their germline ends measures 18 bases. The CDR3 contains 15 residues, cysteine and phenylalanine counted. Only the CDR3 portion is preserved as DNA: 45 bases, with reading frame beginning at the first base. Genomic DNA was extracted from sorted cells with the Quick-DNA Microprep Kit. Amplification of TCRbeta DNA was done with the immunoSEQ hsTCRbeta kit, following the protocol from the manufacturer. TCRbeta libraries were sequenced on an Illumina MiSeq instrument. Concerning the study's data processing: Following removal of out-of-frame sequences, more than 2,000,000 distinct TCRbeta sequences were retained, with an average of around 67,000 per individual. Each individual was scored according to the count of roughly 170 previously reported CMV-associated TCRbeta sequences and the total productive distinct TCRbeta count. A beta-binomial model was reimplemented in Python, and random forests from scikit-learn, run with default parameters, were trained on data from the US cohort. Classifier performance on the Belgian cohort was summarized as median AUC with percentile confidence intervals over 10,000 bootstrap iterations. The table comes from immuneACCESS by way of TCRdb, which keeps in-frame sequences with V and J called. Part of the clones is missing from these tables; in studies checked, under half for an unresolved V gene and the rest for unknown reasons. V and J calls and clone size are copied from that table; D and trimming were computed from the DNA. The sample yields roughly 54,000 clones; around three quarters were counted once. Together, the top ten hold more than 1.5% of the sample.

Comment on this clone: What antigen it recognizes has not been identified. Per-base quality was not reported, and no clone a single base away is much larger than it.

Single viable CD3+CD4+CD8-CD45RO+ cells were sorted as memory CD4+ T cells on a FACSAria II. CMV serostatus was determined using a Roche Elecsys assay that detects serum IgG against CMV pp150, pp28, p38 and p52. After thawing, total CD4+ T cells were enriched by positive selection with CD4 magnetic microbeads. The samples came from a different study that was designed specifically to examine the CD4+ T cell memory repertoire. Peripheral blood mononuclear cells were isolated and cryopreserved according to standard operating procedures, and serum was stored at -80 degrees C. Staining used CD3-PerCP (BW264/56), CD4-APC (RPA-T4), CD45RO-PE (UCHT1) and CD8-Pacific Orange (3B5) antibodies, with Sytox blue excluding non-viable cells.

This clonotype was sampled from an adult in good health and CMV-seronegative. Specimen: memory CD4+ T cells from blood. This chain joins TRBV10-2 to TRBJ1-6; the D segment cannot be called with confidence. The CDR3 amino acid sequence is: CASTSGKKVHSPLHF. The DNA reads as follows: TGCGCCAGCACGAGCGGGAAGAAGGTGCATTCACCCCTCCACTTT.